These 3 T cell receptor beta chains were sequenced from one sample in a study of T-cell memory formation after mild COVID-19. MiXCR was run by TCRdb on the 5' RACE reads, yielding one entry per CDR3 protein. The table has around 390,000 distinct CDR3 sequences, 15% to 20% seen once; the top ten hold 20% to 25%. The specimen sequenced was PBMCs or a T cell subset sorted from them (not recorded which). Receptors originate from a man younger than 35 who had mild COVID-19 (a few samples of this study predate the infection). Cell type and time point are not known.

The chain carries TRBV15 and TRBJ1-5; 9 bases match TRBD1. Germline V lookup: CDR1 LNHNV, CDR2 YYDKDF (reference sequence). CDR3 length: 16 residues. Trimming took 1 base from V and 1 from J; bases not matched to a gene: 2. The CDR3 nucleotides read TGTGCCACCAGCAGAGCCGGGACAGGGAGCAATCAGCCCCAGCATTTT. Translation: CATSRAGTGSNQPQHF.

This clonotype was counted only a few times. The chain recombines TRBV7-2 with TRBJ2-5; 9 nucleotides line up with TRBD2. Germline lookup yields CDR1 SGHTA and CDR2 FQGNSA. J was trimmed by 1 base and V by 5 bases; bases with no gene match: 5. The CDR3 spans 15 residues. The DNA of the CDR3 is TGTGCCAGCAGCGTTGGAGCGGGGGGCCAAGAGACCCAGTACTTC. The encoded protein is CASSVGAGGQETQYF.

This clonotype occurred a few times. The CDR3 region has the DNA TGTGCCAGCAGTTACTCGTATAGGAATGAAAAACTGTTTTTT. Translation gives CASSYSYRNEKLFF. The chain couples TRBV6-5 to TRBJ1-4; D unresolved. V lost 0 bases, J lost 5 bases, and 7 bases lay in between. This CDR3 spans 14 amino acids. The germline V gene has CDR1 MNHEY and CDR2 SVGAGI.